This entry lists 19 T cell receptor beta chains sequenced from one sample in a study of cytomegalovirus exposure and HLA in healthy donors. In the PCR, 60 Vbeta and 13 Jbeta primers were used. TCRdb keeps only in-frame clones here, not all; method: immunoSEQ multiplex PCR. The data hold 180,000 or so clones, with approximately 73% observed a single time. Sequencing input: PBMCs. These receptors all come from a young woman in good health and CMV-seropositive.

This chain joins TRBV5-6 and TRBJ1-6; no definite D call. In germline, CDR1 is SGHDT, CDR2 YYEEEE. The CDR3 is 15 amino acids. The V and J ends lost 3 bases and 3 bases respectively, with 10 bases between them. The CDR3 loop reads CASSSRTNYNSPLHF. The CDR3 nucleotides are TGTGCCAGCAGCTCTCGGACTAACTATAATTCACCCCTCCACTTT.

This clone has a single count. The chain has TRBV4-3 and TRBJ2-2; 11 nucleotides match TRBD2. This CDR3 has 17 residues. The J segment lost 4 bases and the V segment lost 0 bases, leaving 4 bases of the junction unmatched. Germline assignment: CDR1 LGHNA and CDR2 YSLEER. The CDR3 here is CASSQDPGLAGTGELFF. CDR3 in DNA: TGCGCCAGCAGCCAAGATCCCGGACTAGCGGGCACCGGGGAGCTGTTTTTT.

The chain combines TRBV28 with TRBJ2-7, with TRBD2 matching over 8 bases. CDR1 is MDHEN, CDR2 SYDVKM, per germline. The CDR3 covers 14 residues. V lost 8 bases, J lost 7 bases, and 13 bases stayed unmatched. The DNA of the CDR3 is TGTGCCAGCGAAGGCCCGGGGGGGGCCGGAGAGCAGTACTTC. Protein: CASEGPGGAGEQYF.

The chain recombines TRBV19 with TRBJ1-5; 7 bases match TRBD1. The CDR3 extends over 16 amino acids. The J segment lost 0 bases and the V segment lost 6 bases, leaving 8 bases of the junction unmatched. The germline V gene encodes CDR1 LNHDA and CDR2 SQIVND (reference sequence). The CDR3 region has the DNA TGTGCCAGTAGCAGGATGGGACAGAATAGCAATCAGCCCCAGCATTTT. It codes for CASSRMGQNSNQPQHF.

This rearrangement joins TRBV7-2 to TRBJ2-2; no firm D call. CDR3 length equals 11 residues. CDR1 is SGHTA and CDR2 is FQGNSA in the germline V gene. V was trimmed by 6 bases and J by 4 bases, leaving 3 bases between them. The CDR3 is CASRLTGELFF. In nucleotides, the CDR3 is TGTGCCAGCAGACTCACCGGGGAGCTGTTTTTT.

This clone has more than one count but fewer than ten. The CDR3 nucleotides read TGTGCCAGCAGCTTAGGGGGGACAGGGCACGGGGGTGAGCAGTTCTTC. Its protein product is CASSLGGTGHGGEQFF. This chain connects TRBV11-2 to TRBJ2-1, with 9 bases identical to TRBD1. This CDR3 comprises 16 residues. Trimming cost V 1 base and J 9 bases; bases outside gene matches: 10. Per the germline V gene, CDR1 is SGHAT and CDR2 is FQNNGV.

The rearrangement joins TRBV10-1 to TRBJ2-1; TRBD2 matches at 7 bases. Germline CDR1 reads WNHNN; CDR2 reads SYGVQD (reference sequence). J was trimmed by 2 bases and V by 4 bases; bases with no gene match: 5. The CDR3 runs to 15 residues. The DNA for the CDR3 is TGCGCCAGCAGTGGGGGGGGAAGGCCCTACAATGAGCAGTTCTTC. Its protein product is CASSGGGRPYNEQFF.

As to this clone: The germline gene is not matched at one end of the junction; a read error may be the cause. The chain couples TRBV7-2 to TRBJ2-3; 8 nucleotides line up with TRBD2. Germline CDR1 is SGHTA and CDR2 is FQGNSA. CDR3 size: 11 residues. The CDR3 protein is CASSRLAPPHF. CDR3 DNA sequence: TGTGCCAGCAGCAGACTAGCGCCTCCACATTTT.

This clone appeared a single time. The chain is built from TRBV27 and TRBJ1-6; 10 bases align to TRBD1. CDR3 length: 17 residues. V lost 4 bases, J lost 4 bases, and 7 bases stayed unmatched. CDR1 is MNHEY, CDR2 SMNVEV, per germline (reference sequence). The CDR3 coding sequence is TGTGCCAGCAGTTCACCGGGACAGGGGATTTATAATTCACCCCTCCACTTT. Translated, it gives CASSSPGQGIYNSPLHF.

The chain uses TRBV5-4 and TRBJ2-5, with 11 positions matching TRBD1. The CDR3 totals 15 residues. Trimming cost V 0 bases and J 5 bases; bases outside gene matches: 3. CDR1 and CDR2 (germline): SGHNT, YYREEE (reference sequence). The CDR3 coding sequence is TGTGCCAGCAGCTTGGCCGGGACAGGGGGGGAGACCCAGTACTTC. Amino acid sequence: CASSLAGTGGETQYF.

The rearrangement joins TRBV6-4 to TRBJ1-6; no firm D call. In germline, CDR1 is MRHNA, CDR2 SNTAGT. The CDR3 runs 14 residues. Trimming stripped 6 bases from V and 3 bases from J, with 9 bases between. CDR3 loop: CASSSGNYNSPLHF. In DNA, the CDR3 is TGTGCCAGCAGCTCCGGGAACTATAATTCACCCCTCCACTTT.

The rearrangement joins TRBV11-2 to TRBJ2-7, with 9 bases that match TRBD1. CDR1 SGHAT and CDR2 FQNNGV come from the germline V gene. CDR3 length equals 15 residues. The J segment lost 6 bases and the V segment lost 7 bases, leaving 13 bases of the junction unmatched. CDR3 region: CASTTSGTGYVEQYF. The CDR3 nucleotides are TGTGCCAGCACCACCTCCGGGACAGGGTACGTCGAGCAGTACTTC.

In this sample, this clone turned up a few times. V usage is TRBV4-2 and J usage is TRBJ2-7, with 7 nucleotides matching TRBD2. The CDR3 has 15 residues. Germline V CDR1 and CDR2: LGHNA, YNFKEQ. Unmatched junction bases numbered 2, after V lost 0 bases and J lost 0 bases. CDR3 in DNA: TGTGCCAGCAGCCAAGAGTCTAGCGGCTCCTACGAGCAGTACTTC. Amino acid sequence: CASSQESSGSYEQYF.

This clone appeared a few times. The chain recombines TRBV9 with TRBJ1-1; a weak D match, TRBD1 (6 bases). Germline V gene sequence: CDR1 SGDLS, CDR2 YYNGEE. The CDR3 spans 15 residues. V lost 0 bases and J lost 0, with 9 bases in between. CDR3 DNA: TGTGCCAGCAGCGTAGAGGGGGATATGAACACTGAAGCTTTCTTT. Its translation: CASSVEGDMNTEAFF.

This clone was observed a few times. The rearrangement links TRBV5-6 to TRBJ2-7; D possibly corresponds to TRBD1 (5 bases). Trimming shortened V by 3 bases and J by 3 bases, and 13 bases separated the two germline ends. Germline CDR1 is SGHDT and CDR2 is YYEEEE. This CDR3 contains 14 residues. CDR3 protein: CASSSTAALYEQYF. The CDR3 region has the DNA TGTGCCAGCAGCTCGACAGCCGCCCTCTACGAGCAGTACTTC.

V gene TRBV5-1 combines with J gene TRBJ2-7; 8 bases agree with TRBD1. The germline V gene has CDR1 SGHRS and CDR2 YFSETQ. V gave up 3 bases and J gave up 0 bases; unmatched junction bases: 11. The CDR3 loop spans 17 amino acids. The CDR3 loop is CASSSPKGQGASYEQYF. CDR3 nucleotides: TGCGCCAGCAGCTCCCCAAAAGGACAGGGAGCCTCCTACGAGCAGTACTTC.

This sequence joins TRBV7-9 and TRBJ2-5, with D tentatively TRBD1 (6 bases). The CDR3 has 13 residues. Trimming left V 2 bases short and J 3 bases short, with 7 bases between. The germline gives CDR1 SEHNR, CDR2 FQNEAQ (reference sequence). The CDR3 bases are TGTGCCAGCAGCTTAACAGGGAAAGAGACCCAGTACTTC. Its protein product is CASSLTGKETQYF.

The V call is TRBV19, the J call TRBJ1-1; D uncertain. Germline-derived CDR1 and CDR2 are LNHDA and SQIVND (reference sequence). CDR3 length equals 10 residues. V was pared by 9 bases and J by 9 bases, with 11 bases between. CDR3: CASYRGKAFF. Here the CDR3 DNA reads TGTGCCAGCTACCGGGGAAAAGCTTTCTTT. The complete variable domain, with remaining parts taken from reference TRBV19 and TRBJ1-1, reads DGGITQSPKYLFRKEGQNVTLSCEQNLNHDAMYWYRQDPGQGLRLIYYSQIVNDFQKGDIAEGYSVSREKKESFPLTVTSAQKNPTAFYLCASYRGKAFFGQGTRLTVV.

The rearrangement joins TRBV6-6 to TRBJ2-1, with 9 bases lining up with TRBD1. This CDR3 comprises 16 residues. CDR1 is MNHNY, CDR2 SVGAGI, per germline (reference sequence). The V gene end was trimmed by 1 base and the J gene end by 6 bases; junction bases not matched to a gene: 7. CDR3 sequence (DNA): TGTGCCAGCAGTTACTACCAACAGGGGGCGGTCAATGAGCAGTTCTTC. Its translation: CASSYYQQGAVNEQFF.